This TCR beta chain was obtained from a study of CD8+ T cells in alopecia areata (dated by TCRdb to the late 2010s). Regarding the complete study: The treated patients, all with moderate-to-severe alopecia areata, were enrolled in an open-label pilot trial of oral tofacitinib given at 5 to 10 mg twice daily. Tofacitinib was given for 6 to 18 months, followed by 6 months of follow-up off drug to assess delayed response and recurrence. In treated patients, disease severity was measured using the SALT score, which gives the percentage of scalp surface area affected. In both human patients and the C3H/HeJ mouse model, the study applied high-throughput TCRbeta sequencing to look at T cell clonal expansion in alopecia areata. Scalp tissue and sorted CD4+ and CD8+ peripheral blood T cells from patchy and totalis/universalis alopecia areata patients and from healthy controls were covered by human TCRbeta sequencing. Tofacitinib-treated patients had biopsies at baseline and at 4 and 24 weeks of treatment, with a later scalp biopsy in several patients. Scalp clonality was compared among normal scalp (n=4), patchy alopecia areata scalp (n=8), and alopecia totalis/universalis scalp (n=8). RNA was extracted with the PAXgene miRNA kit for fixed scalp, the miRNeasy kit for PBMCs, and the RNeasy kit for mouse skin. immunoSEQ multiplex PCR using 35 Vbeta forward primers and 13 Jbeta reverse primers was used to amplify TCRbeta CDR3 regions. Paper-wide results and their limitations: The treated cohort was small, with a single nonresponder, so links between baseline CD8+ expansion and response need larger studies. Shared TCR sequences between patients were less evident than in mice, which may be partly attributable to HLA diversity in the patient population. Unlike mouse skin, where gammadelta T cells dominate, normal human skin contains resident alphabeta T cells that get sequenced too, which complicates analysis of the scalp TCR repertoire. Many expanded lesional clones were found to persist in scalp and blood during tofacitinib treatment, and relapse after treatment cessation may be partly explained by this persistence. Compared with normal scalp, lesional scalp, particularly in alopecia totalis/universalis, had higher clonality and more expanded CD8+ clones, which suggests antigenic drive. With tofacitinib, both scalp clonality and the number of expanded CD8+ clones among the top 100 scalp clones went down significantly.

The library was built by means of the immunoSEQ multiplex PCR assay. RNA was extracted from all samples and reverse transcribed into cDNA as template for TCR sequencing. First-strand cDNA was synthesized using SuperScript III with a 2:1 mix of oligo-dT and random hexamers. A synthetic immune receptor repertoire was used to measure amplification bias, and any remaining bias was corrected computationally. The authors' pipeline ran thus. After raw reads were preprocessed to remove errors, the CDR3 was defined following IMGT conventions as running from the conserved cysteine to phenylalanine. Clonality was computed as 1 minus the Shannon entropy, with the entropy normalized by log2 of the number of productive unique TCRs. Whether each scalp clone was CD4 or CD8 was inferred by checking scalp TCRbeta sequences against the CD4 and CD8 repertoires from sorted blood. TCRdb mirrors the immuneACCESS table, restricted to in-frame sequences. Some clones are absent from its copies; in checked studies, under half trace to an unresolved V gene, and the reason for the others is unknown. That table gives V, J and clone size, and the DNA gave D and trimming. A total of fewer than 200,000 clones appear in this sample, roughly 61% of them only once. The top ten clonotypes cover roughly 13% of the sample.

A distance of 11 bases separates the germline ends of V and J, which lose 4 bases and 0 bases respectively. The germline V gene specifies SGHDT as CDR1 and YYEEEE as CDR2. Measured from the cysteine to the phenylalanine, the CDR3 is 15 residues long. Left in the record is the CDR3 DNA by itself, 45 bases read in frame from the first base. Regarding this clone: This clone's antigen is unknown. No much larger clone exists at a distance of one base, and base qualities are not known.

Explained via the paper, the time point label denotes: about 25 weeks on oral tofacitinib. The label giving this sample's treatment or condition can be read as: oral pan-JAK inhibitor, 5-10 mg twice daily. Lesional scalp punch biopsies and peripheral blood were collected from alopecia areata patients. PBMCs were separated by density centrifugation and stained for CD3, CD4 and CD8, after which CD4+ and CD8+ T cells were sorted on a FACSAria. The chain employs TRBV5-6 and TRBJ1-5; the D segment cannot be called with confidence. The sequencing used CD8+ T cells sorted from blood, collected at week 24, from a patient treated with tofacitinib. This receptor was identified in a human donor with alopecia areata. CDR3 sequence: CASSSGGYSNQPQHF. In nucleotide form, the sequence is TGTGCCAGCAGCAGTGGCGGTTATAGCAATCAGCCCCAGCATTTT.